The next 28 T cell receptor beta chains were all read from a single sample in a study of T cell repertoires in cytomegalovirus infection. TCRdb reprocessed the reads via MiXCR and lists one record per CDR3 protein. Counted here are roughly 600,000 distinct CDR3 sequences, more than 20% occurring once; the ten biggest clones make up less than 10%. The sample was CD8+ T cells from PBMCs. Source of these receptors: a human donor in good health (CMV status not recorded). Some clones in this sample may be carry-over from other donors' samples.

Ten or more counts support this clonotype. V is TRBV6-1 and J is TRBJ1-4, with 7 bases fitting TRBD1. Looked up from germline, CDR1 is MNHNS and CDR2 is SASEGT. V trimming: 6 bases; J trimming: 8 bases; junction bases outside the gene matches: 12. The CDR3 loop spans 15 amino acids. Here the CDR3 DNA reads TGTGCCAGCAGCTTTCTGACAGGGCCGGGGGAAAAACTGTTTTTT. It encodes CASSFLTGPGEKLFF.

V and J are TRBV15 and TRBJ2-5; 7 nucleotides line up with TRBD2. The J segment lost 3 bases and the V segment lost 0 bases, leaving 10 bases of the junction unmatched. CDR1 and CDR2 from the germline V gene are LNHNV and YYDKDF (reference sequence). There are 17 residues in the CDR3. DNA of the CDR3: TGTGCCACCAGCAGAGATGTAGGGATGGGGAGGGAAGAGACCCAGTACTTC. This encodes CATSRDVGMGREETQYF.

The chain recombines TRBV5-1 with TRBJ2-7; 8 bases fit TRBD1. Trimming cost V 3 bases and J 5 bases; bases outside gene matches: 7. The CDR3 has 14 residues. The germline CDR1 and CDR2 sequences are SGHRS and YFSETQ. In DNA, the CDR3 is TGCGCCAGCAGCTGGACAGGGTCTGAGGACGAGCAGTACGTC. This codes for CASSWTGSEDEQYV.

The rearrangement joins TRBV12-3 or TRBV12-4 to TRBJ2-2, with D hard to call. CDR3 length: 14 residues. V was cut by 6 bases and J by 4 bases, with 12 bases left in between. The CDR3 region has the DNA TGTGCCAGCAGCTACGGATCGCCCACCGGGGAGCTGTTTTTT. Translated: CASSYGSPTGELFF.

The V call is TRBV28, the J call TRBJ1-6; D is unclear. Germline V gene data show CDR1 as MDHEN and CDR2 as SYDVKM. This CDR3 spans 18 amino acids. V dropped 1 base and J dropped 2 bases, with 15 bases sitting between them. The CDR3 reads CASSLFGGRYPYNSPLHF. The CDR3, as DNA: TGTGCCAGCAGTTTATTCGGTGGGCGCTATCCCTATAATTCACCCCTCCACTTT.

To note about this clonotype: A read error may produce the germline difference seen at one junction end. This chain links TRBV24-1 with TRBJ2-2; D unresolved. The CDR3 runs to 12 residues. The germline CDR1 and CDR2 sequences are KGHDR and SFDVKD. CDR3 protein: CVTSDYPGELFF. CDR3 DNA sequence: TGTGTCACCAGTGATTATCCCGGGGAGCTGTTTTTT.

This clonotype was detected a few times. The rearrangement joins TRBV6-2 or TRBV6-3 to TRBJ2-5; D may be TRBD2 (6 bases). The ends were cut back, 7 bases at V and 5 bases at J, with 17 bases in the middle. CDR1 is MNHEY, CDR2 SVGEGT, per germline. The length of the CDR3 is 14 residues. The CDR3 nucleotides are TGTGCCAGCACCGTGACTAGGAGAGGGGAGACCCAGTACTTC. Translated: CASTVTRRGETQYF.

In this sample, this clonotype turned up a few times. The chain employs TRBV6-2 or TRBV6-3 and TRBJ2-2; D not resolved. The CDR3 length is 15 residues. Per the germline V gene, CDR1 is MNHEY and CDR2 is SVGEGT. The V and J ends lost 6 bases and 4 bases respectively, with 15 bases between them. The CDR3 DNA is TGTGCCAGCAGCCTCAGGCCCCGCGGCACCGGGGAGCTGTTTTTT. It encodes CASSLRPRGTGELFF.

This clonotype has just a few counts. This rearrangement joins TRBV29-1 to TRBJ2-1, with D tentatively TRBD1 (5 bases). Deletions cut 7 bases from V and 7 bases from J, with 17 bases between. Germline-derived CDR1 and CDR2 are SQVTM and ANQGSEA. The CDR3 runs to 13 residues. The CDR3: CSAKGGAGNEQFF. The CDR3 coding sequence is TGCAGCGCCAAAGGTGGGGCAGGAAATGAGCAGTTCTTC.

This clonotype has a count of ten or more. The rearrangement uses TRBV6-2 or TRBV6-3 and TRBJ2-2; 14 nucleotides align to TRBD2. The CDR3 has 18 amino acids. J gave up 0 bases and V 0 bases, and 0 bases lay outside the gene matches. The germline V gene encodes CDR1 MNHEY and CDR2 SVGEGT. CDR3 DNA sequence: TGTGCCAGCAGTTACTCGACTAGCGGGGGGGCGAACACCGGGGAGCTGTTTTTT. Encoded protein: CASSYSTSGGANTGELFF.

This clonotype occurred a few times. The chain uses TRBV20-1 and TRBJ2-7; TRBD1 aligns across 10 bases. V was pared by 3 bases and J by 2 bases, with 7 bases of the junction left unmatched. CDR1 and CDR2 (germline): DFQATT, SNEGSKA (reference sequence). This CDR3 has 15 residues. CDR3 amino acids: CSASLGTGVPYEQYV. Written as DNA, the CDR3 is TGCAGTGCTAGTTTGGGGACAGGGGTTCCCTACGAGCAGTACGTC.

The rearrangement uses TRBV20-1 and TRBJ1-1; D is unresolved. This CDR3 region has 12 residues. The V end lost 6 bases, the J end lost 10 bases, and 18 bases lay between the germline ends. Looked up from germline, CDR1 is DFQATT and CDR2 is SNEGSKA (reference sequence). Here the CDR3 reads CSAGTLDPGAFF. CDR3 bases: TGCAGTGCCGGAACACTTGACCCTGGAGCTTTCTTT.

This clonotype was seen at least ten times. The genes are TRBV7-9 and TRBJ2-4, with D possibly being TRBD1 or TRBD2 (5 bases each). V shed 4 bases and J shed 7 bases, with 17 bases lying between them. Germline CDR1 SEHNR, CDR2 FQNEAQ (reference sequence). This CDR3 contains 15 residues. CDR3 amino acids: CASSSRDASGNIQYF. DNA of the CDR3: TGTGCCAGCAGCTCCCGGGACGCCTCGGGGAACATTCAGTACTTC. Full variable domain (remainder filled in from reference TRBV7-9 and TRBJ2-4): DTGVSQNPRHKITKRGQNVTFRCDPISEHNRLYWYRQTLGQGPEFLTYFQNEAQLEKSRLLSDRFSAERPKGSFSTLEIQRTEQGDSAMYLCASSSRDASGNIQYFGAGTRLSVL.

CDR3 nucleotides: TGTGCCAGCGTTCAAAAAGGGGGCCGAGAGACCCAGTACTTC. This sequence encodes CASVQKGGRETQYF. The chain carries TRBV2 and TRBJ2-5; TRBD1 matches at 7 bases. Per germline, CDR1 SNHLY and CDR2 FYNNEI. The length of the CDR3 is 14 residues. Trimming cost V 8 bases and J 4 bases; bases outside gene matches: 10.

In its sample, this clonotype was seen a few times. The chain has TRBV29-1 and TRBJ1-5, with a weak D call TRBD1 (5 bases). Trimming took 2 bases from V and 5 from J, leaving 10 bases between them. The CDR3 is 13 residues long. Per germline, CDR1 SQVTM and CDR2 ANQGSEA. The CDR3 nucleotides read TGCAGCGTTGAAAGCAGGGCCCATCAGCCCCAGCATTTT. It encodes CSVESRAHQPQHF. Full variable domain (remainder filled in from reference TRBV29-1 and TRBJ1-5): SAVISQKPSRDICQRGTSLTIQCQVDSQVTMMFWYRQQPGQSLTLIATANQGSEATYESGFVIDKFPISRPNLTFSTLTVSNMSPEDSSIYLCSVESRAHQPQHFGDGTRLSIL.

This clonotype was detected ten times or more. This chain uses TRBV2 with TRBJ2-3; D not resolved. Deletions cut 8 bases from V and 11 bases from J, with 11 bases between. CDR3 length equals 10 residues. Germline V gives CDR1 SNHLY, CDR2 FYNNEI. In DNA form, the CDR3 reads TGTGCCAGCCCCCGTGGGGAGCAGTATTTT. Its protein is CASPRGEQYF.

The chain carries TRBV28 and TRBJ2-1, with TRBD2 as a possible D gene (6 bases). Germline CDR1 MDHEN, CDR2 SYDVKM. This CDR3 region has 16 residues. V lost 10 bases, J lost 2 bases, and 21 bases lay in between. The CDR3 DNA follows: TGTGCCACCGCTCTCCGTAGGCGGGGACCCTACAATGAGCAGTTCTTC. This codes for CATALRRRGPYNEQFF.

This clonotype was observed at least ten times. The rearrangement links TRBV7-9 to TRBJ1-1; possible D gene TRBD1, 6 bases. V was clipped by 10 bases and J by 10 bases, with 16 bases between them. The CDR3 contains 11 residues. Per the germline V gene, CDR1 is SEHNR and CDR2 is FQNEAQ (reference sequence). CDR3 in DNA: TGTGCCATTAACCGGGACAAGGGAGCTTTCTTT. Residues: CAINRDKGAFF.

This clonotype was picked up many times. V usage is TRBV7-9 and J usage is TRBJ2-2; D possibly corresponds to TRBD2 (6 bases). V gave up 5 bases and J gave up 6 bases, with 7 bases separating them. The CDR3 contains 12 residues. Germline lookup yields CDR1 SEHNR and CDR2 FQNEAQ (reference sequence). CDR3 loop: CASSPGAGELFF. The CDR3 bases are TGTGCCAGCAGCCCGGGGGCCGGGGAGCTGTTTTTT.

This clonotype was detected only a few times. The CDR3 DNA is TGTGCCAGCAGTTGGACGGGGGGGGCACTCTACGAGCAGTACGTC. It is translated as CASSWTGGALYEQYV. The V call is TRBV27, the J call TRBJ2-7; 8 bases line up with TRBD2. This CDR3 is built from 15 residues. CDR1 is MNHEY, CDR2 SMNVEV, per germline (reference sequence). With 4 bases clipped from V and 3 bases from J, the junction kept 8 bases outside the gene matches.

This clonotype was found a few times. V gene TRBV10-3 combines with J gene TRBJ1-5, with D uncertain. Germline V gene lookup returns CDR1 ENHRY and CDR2 SYGVKD. This CDR3 comprises 13 residues. The V end was cut by 7 bases, the J end by 4 bases, with 11 bases between. This chain's CDR3 is CAITPETNQPQHF. CDR3 bases: TGTGCCATCACACCCGAGACGAATCAGCCCCAGCATTTT.

The rearrangement links TRBV15 to TRBJ1-6; a weak D match, TRBD1 (5 bases). Germline CDR1 LNHNV, CDR2 YYDKDF (reference sequence). This CDR3 spans 14 amino acids. V lost 5 bases and J 8 bases, leaving 13 bases between the germline ends. CDR3 residues: CATSRDLEYSPLHF. CDR3 nucleotide sequence: TGTGCCACCAGCCGGGACCTTGAGTATTCACCCCTCCACTTT.

V and J are TRBV7-8 and TRBJ2-7; D not certain. The germline CDR1 and CDR2 sequences are SGHVS and FQNEAQ. The V gene lost 1 base and the J gene lost 8 bases, with 12 bases spanning the gap. The CDR3 is made up of 13 amino acids. The CDR3, as DNA: TGTGCCAGCAGCTTAGGTCCGGTTTACAAGCAGTACTTC. Encoded protein: CASSLGPVYKQYF.

The chain uses TRBV10-3 and TRBJ2-6, with D unresolved. V lost 7 bases, J lost 4 bases, and 8 bases lay in between. The CDR3 is 13 amino acids. Germline V gives CDR1 ENHRY, CDR2 SYGVKD. The CDR3 sequence: CAITIGGANVLTF. Written as DNA, the CDR3 is TGTGCCATCACGATCGGCGGGGCCAACGTCCTGACTTTC.

A few counts support this clonotype. The chain employs TRBV4-1 and TRBJ1-2; TRBD1 agrees at 8 bases. V shed 3 bases, J shed 3 bases, and the junction held 9 bases outside the gene matches. Germline CDR1 reads MGHRA; CDR2 reads YSYEKL. This CDR3 comprises 16 residues. CDR3 sequence reads: CASSQYPGQGDYGYTF. The CDR3 nucleotides read TGCGCCAGCAGCCAGTATCCCGGACAGGGAGACTATGGCTACACCTTC.

This clonotype was found a few times. The chain carries TRBV7-9 and TRBJ2-3, with D tentatively TRBD1 or TRBD2 (6 bases each). This CDR3 has 14 residues. Trimming pared 2 bases from V and 6 bases from J, leaving 12 bases between. The germline V gene has CDR1 SEHNR and CDR2 FQNEAQ (reference sequence). The CDR3 protein is CASSLYGGRDTQYF. DNA of the CDR3: TGTGCCAGCAGCTTATACGGGGGCCGGGATACGCAGTATTTT.

This clonotype has just a few counts. The DNA for the CDR3 is TGCGCCAGCAGTCATGAATTTCAATGGCCATCCTCCTACAATGAGCAGTTCTTC. As protein: CASSHEFQWPSSYNEQFF. This chain uses TRBV23-1 with TRBJ2-1, with D unresolved. TRBV23-1 is an ORF, with its function uncertain. The germline V and J ends were trimmed by 3 bases and 0 bases, with 18 bases remaining between them. This CDR3 contains 18 residues.

The chain's CDR3 is CASSQRPAESYEQYV. The CDR3 DNA sequence: TGCGCCAGCAGTCAGCGCCCCGCGGAGTCCTACGAGCAGTACGTC. The chain is built from TRBV23-1 and TRBJ2-7; D is uncertain. Being an ORF, TRBV23-1 has a function that is uncertain. V dropped 3 bases and J dropped 1 base, with 13 bases sitting between them. The CDR3 is 15 amino acids.